Listed below are T cell receptor beta chains from one sample, sequenced in a study of T cell repertoires in cytomegalovirus infection. Each CDR3 protein gets one entry after TCRdb re-called the reads with MiXCR. The sample lists approximately 70,000 distinct CDR3 sequences, over 3.5% occurring once. What was sequenced was PBMCs. The receptors were sampled from a human donor in good health (CMV status not recorded). Some clones in this sample may be carry-over from other donors' samples. Each CDR3 is given with its conserved first and last residue. D genes are given only for firm matches. Not every row has a clone size; where given, it reads once, few, many or a size class.

V	size	J	D	DNA	CDR3
TRBV7-2	many	TRBJ2-7	TRBD2	TGTACCAGCAGCTTAGCGAACAGCGGGGGCTACGAGCAGTACTTC	CTSSLANSGGYEQYF
TRBV2	many	TRBJ2-7	TRBD2	TGTGCCAGCAGTGAGGGACTAGCGGGGGAGCAGTACTTC	CASSEGLAGEQYF
TRBV6-2/TRBV6-3	NA	TRBJ2-1	TRBD1	TGTGCCAGCAGTTCCCGGGACAGAACCAATGAGCAGTTCTTC	CASSSRDRTNEQFF
TRBV7-4	NA	TRBJ1-1	NA	TGTGCCAGCAGAACTGGGCCCGGGCCCCCTTTCTTT	CASRTGPGPPFF
TRBV7-9	many	TRBJ2-2	NA	TGTGCCAGCAGCCTCGGGACTTCCGGGGAGCTGTTTTTT	CASSLGTSGELFF
TRBV28	many	TRBJ1-1	NA	TGTGCCAGCAGTTGGACATTGGGCACTGAAGCTTTCTTT	CASSWTLGTEAFF
TRBV7-2	many	TRBJ1-2	NA	TGTGCCAGCAGACCAACGACAGGAATCCTCTATGGCTACACCTTC	CASRPTTGILYGYTF
TRBV6-2/TRBV6-3	many	TRBJ1-1	NA	TGTGCCAGCACTCTTAACACTGAAGCTTTCTTT	CASTLNTEAFF
TRBV28	many	TRBJ2-7	NA	TGTGCCAGCAGTCTAACCGGGTCATGGTGGGAGCAGTACTTC	CASSLTGSWWEQYF
TRBV7-1	many	TRBJ2-6	TRBD1	TGTGCCGGGACAGCTGGGGCCAACGTCCTGACTTTC	CAGTAGANVLTF
TRBV7-2	many	TRBJ1-1	NA	TGTGCCAGCAGCCGCGACACCATGAACACTGAAGCTTTCTTT	CASSRDTMNTEAFF
TRBV11-3	many	TRBJ2-7	TRBD1	TGTGCCAGCAGCCGCGGGACAGGGGGTTACTACGAGCAGTACTTC	CASSRGTGGYYEQYF
TRBV7-2	medium-sized	TRBJ1-5	NA	TGTGCCAGCAGCCACCGGTTTGGCAATCAGCCCCAGCATTTT	CASSHRFGNQPQHF
TRBV7-2	many	TRBJ1-1	NA	TGTGCCAGCACACCCGGACAGCTGAACACTGAAGCTTTCTTT	CASTPGQLNTEAFF
TRBV28	many	TRBJ2-2	NA	TGTGCCAGCGGGAAGCACGCCCGGCAGCTGTTTTTT	CASGKHARQLFF
TRBV3-1	NA	TRBJ2-6	NA	TGTGCCAGCAGCCAGCATTTCCGGGCCCGATCTGGGGCCAACGTCCTGACTTTC	CASSQHFRARSGANVLTF
TRBV2	many	TRBJ2-2	NA	TGTGCCAGCAGTGAAGCGACTTGGGCTGCCGGGGAGCTGTTTTTT	CASSEATWAAGELFF
TRBV5-1	many	TRBJ1-3	NA	TGCGCCAGCAGCCGGACGGGAGAAGGAAACACCATATATTTT	CASSRTGEGNTIYF
TRBV11-2	many	TRBJ2-1	NA	TGTGCCAGCAGCAAAACCCGGACTACCTCATCCAATGAGCAGTTCTTC	CASSKTRTTSSNEQFF
TRBV28	many	TRBJ1-5	NA	TGTGCCAGCAGTCCATCGATGGGCATGCTCAGGGATAATCAGCCCCAGCATTTT	CASSPSMGMLRDNQPQHF
TRBV12-3/TRBV12-4	many	TRBJ2-3	NA	TGTGCCAGCAGCAAACTGGACGCAGATACGCAGTATTTT	CASSKLDADTQYF
TRBV15	many	TRBJ1-2	NA	TGTGCCACCAGCAGGGCGGGGTCAGGCGTCTATGGCTACACCTTC	CATSRAGSGVYGYTF
TRBV6-1	many	TRBJ2-6	NA	TGTGCCAGCAGTGTCGGGGGGCCTGGTGGGGCCAACGTCCTGACTTTC	CASSVGGPGGANVLTF
TRBV7-2	many	TRBJ2-5	TRBD2	TGTGCCAGCAGCTTGCGGGAGCGAGGAGAGACCCAGTACTTC	CASSLRERGETQYF
TRBV28	many	TRBJ1-5	TRBD1	TGTGCCAGCAGCACAACGGGACAGGGTGGACAGCCCCAGCATTTT	CASSTTGQGGQPQHF
TRBV7-2	many	TRBJ1-2	NA	TGTGCCAGCAGCTTAGACGGCAGGCCCTATGGCTACACCTTC	CASSLDGRPYGYTF
TRBV12-3/TRBV12-4	many	TRBJ1-5	NA	TGTGTCTCGTCGGGGGGAAGCAATCAGCCCCAGCATTTT	CVSSGGSNQPQHF
TRBV7-2	many	TRBJ2-1	NA	TGTGCCAGCAGCCAACAGGGTTCCTACAATGAGCAGTTCTTC	CASSQQGSYNEQFF
TRBV11-2	many	TRBJ2-1	NA	TGTGCCAGCAGCTTTATGTCTTCTTCCTACAATGAGCAGTTCTTC	CASSFMSSSYNEQFF
TRBV7-2	many	TRBJ2-1	NA	TGTGCCAGCAGCTTCTCGAGGCCCAATGAGCAGTTCTTC	CASSFSRPNEQFF
TRBV10-3	many	TRBJ1-1	NA	TGTGCCATCGCAAAGGACACTGAAGCTTTCTTT	CAIAKDTEAFF
TRBV7-2	many	TRBJ1-5	NA	TGTGCCAGCAGCTTGGACAATAATCAGCCCCAGCATTTT	CASSLDNNQPQHF
TRBV20-1	many	TRBJ1-6	NA	TGCAGTGCAAAGCTGAGGGATTCACCCCTCCACTTT	CSAKLRDSPLHF